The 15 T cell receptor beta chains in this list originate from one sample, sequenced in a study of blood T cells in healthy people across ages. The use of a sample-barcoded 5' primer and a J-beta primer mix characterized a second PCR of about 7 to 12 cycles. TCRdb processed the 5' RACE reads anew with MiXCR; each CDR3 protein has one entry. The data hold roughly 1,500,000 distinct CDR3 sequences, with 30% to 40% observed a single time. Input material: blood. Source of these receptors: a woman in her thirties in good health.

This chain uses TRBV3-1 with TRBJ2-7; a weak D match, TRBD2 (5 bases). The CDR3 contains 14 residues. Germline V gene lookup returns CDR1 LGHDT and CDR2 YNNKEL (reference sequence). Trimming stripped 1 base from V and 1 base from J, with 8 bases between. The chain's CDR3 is CASSQGGQSYEQYF. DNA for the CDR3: TGTGCCAGCAGCCAAGGAGGGCAGTCCTACGAGCAGTACTTC.

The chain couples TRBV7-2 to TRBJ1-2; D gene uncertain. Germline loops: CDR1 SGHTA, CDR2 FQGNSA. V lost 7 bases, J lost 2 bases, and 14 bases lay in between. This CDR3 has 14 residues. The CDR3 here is CASKPGRGNYGYTF. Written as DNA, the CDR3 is TGTGCCAGCAAGCCCGGCCGCGGGAACTATGGCTACACCTTC.

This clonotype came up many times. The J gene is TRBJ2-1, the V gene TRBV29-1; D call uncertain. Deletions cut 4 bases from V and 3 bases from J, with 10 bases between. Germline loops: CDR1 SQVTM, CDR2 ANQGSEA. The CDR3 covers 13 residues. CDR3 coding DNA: TGCAGCGTTGTTGGCTTTGGCTACAATGAGCAGTTCTTC. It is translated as CSVVGFGYNEQFF.

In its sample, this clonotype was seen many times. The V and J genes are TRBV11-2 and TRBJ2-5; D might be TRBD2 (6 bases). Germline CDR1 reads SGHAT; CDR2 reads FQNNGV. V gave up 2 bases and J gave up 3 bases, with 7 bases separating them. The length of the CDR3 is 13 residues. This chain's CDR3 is CASSLRLEETQYF. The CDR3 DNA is TGTGCCAGCAGCTTACGACTAGAAGAGACCCAGTACTTC.

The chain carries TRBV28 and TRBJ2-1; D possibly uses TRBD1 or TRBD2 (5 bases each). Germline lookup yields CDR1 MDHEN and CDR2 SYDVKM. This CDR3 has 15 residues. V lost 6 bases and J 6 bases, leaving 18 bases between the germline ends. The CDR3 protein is CASSPVVGEFNEQFF. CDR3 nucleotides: TGTGCCAGCAGCCCCGTGGTGGGGGAGTTCAATGAGCAGTTCTTC.

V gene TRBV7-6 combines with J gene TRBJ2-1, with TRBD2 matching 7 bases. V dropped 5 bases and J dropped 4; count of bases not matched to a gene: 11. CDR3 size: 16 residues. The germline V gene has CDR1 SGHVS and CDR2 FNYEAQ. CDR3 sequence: CASSRRGEVDYNEQFF. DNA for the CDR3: TGTGCCAGCAGCCGCCGGGGGGAAGTGGATTACAATGAGCAGTTCTTC.

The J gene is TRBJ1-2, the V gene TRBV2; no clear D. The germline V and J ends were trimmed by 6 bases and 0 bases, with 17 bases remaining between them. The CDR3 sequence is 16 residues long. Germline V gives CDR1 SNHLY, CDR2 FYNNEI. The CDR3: CASSDPGWRTNYGYTF. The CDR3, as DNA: TGTGCCAGCAGCGATCCCGGATGGAGAACTAACTATGGCTACACCTTC.

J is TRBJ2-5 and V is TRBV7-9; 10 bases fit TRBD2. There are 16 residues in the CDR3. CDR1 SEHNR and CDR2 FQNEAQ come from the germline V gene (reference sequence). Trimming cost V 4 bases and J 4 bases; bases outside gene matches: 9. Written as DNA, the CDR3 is TGTGCCAGCAGCTATAAAGCGGGAGGGGATTCAGAGACCCAGTACTTC. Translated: CASSYKAGGDSETQYF.

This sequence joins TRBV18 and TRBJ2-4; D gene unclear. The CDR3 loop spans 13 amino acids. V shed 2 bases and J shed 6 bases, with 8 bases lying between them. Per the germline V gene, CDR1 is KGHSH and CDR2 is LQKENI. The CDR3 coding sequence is TGTGCCAGCTCACCAGGGATGGGAAACATTCAGTACTTC. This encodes CASSPGMGNIQYF.

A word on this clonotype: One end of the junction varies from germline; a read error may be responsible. CDR3 protein: CATSCSEQPNSPLHF. The CDR3 nucleotides are TGTGCCACCAGTTGCAGTGAACAGCCAAATTCACCCCTCCACTTT. V gene TRBV10-3 combines with J gene TRBJ1-6; D is unclear. Germline lookup yields CDR1 ENHRY and CDR2 SYGVKD. The CDR3 runs to 15 residues.

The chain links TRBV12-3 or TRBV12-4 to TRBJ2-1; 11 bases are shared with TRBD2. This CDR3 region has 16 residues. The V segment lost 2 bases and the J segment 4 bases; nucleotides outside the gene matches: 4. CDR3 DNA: TGTGCCAGCAGTTTAATGACTAGCGGGATATACAATGAGCAGTTCTTC. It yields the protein CASSLMTSGIYNEQFF.

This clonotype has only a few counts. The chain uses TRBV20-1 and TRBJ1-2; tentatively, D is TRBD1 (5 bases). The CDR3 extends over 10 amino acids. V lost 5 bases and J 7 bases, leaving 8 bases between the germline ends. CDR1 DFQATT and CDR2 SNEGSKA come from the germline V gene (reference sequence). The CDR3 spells CSAPRGGYTF. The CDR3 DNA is TGCAGTGCTCCAAGGGGTGGCTACACCTTC.

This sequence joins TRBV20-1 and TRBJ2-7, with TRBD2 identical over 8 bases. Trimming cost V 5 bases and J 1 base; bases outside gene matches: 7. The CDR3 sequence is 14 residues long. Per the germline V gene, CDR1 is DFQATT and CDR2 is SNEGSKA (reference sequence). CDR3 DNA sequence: TGCAGTGCTCTGAGCGGGAGATCTTCCTACGAGCAGTACTTC. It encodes CSALSGRSSYEQYF.

This CDR3 reads CATSDSPKSGYSYNEQFF. The CDR3 DNA sequence: TGTGCCACCAGTGATTCCCCCAAGTCCGGGTACTCCTACAATGAGCAGTTCTTC. The chain uses TRBV24-1 and TRBJ2-1; D is uncertain. The ends were cut back, 2 bases at V and 0 bases at J, with 16 bases in the middle. This CDR3 comprises 18 residues. Germline CDR1 is KGHDR and CDR2 is SFDVKD.

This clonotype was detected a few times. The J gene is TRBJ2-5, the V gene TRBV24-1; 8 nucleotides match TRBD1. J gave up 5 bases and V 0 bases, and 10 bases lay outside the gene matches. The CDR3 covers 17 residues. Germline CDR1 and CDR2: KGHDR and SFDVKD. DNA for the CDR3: TGTGCCACCAGTGATTTGCTGCCCCAGGGGGCACGGGAGACCCAGTACTTC. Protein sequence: CATSDLLPQGARETQYF.